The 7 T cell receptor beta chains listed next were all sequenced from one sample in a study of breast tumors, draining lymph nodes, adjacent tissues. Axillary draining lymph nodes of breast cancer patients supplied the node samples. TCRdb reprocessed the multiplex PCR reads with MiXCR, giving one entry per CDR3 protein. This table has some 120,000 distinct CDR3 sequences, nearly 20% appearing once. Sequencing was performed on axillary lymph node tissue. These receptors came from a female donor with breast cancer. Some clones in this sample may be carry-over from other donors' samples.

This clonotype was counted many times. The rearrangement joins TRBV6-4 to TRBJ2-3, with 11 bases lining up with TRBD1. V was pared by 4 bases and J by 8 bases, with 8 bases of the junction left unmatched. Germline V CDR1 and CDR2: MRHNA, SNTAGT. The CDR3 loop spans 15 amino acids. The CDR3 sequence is CASSVGQGAPSTQYF. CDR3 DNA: TGTGCCAGCAGTGTCGGACAGGGGGCCCCCTCTACGCAGTATTTT.

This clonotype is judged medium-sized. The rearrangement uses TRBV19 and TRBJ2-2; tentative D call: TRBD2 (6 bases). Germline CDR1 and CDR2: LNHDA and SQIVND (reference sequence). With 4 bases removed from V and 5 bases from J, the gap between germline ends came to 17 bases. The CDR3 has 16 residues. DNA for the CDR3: TGTGCCAGTAGTACTCTAGGGCGGGGAGTTACCGGGGAGCTGTTTTTT. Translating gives CASSTLGRGVTGELFF.

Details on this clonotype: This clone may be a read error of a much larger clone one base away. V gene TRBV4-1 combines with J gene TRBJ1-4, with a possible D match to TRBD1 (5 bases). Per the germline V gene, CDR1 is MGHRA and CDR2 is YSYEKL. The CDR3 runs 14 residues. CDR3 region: CASSKGSTSEKLFF. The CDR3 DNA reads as TGCGCCAGCAGCAAGGGGTCAACTAGTGAAAAACTGTTTTTT.

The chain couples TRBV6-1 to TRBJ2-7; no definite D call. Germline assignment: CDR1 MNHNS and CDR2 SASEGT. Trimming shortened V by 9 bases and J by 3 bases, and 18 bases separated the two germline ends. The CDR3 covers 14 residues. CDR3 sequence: CASQPTRAVYEQYF. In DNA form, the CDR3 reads TGTGCCAGTCAGCCCACCCGCGCGGTCTACGAGCAGTACTTC.

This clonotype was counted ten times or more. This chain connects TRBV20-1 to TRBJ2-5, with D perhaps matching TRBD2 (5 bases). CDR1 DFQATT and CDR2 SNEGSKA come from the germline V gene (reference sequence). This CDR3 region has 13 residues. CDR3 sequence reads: CKSGVEVQETQYF. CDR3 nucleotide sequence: TGCAAATCGGGCGTGGAGGTCCAAGAGACCCAGTACTTC.

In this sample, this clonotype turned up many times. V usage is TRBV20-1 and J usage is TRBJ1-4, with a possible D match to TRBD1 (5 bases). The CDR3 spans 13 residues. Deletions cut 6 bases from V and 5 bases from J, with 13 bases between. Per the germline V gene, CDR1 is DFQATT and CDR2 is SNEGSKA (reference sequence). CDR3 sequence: CSAGGTANEKLFF. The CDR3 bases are TGCAGTGCAGGAGGGACCGCGAATGAAAAACTGTTTTTT.

The DNA of the CDR3 is TGTGCCAGCTCACCAGTGGACAGGGCAATGTATGGCTACACCTTC. This sequence encodes CASSPVDRAMYGYTF. V and J are TRBV18 and TRBJ1-2; 8 bases fit TRBD1. The germline V gene encodes CDR1 KGHSH and CDR2 LQKENI. The CDR3 has 15 residues. V lost 2 bases to trimming and J lost 5 bases; unmatched junction nucleotides: 7.